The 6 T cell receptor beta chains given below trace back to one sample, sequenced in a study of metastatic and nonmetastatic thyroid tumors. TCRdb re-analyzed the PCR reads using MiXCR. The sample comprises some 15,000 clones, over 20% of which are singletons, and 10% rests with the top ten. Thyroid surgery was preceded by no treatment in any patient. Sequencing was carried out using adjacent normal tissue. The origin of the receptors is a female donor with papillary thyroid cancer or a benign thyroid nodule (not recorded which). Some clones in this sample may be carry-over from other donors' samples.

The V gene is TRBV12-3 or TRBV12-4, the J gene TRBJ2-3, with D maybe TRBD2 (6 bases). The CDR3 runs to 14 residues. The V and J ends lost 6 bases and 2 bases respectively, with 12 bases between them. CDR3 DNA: TGTGCCAGCAGCGGGGGACCCCACACAGATACGCAGTATTTT. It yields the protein CASSGGPHTDTQYF.

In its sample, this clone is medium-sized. The CDR3 nucleotides read TGTGCCAGCACTCTCTCGGGCCCTGAAGCTTTCTTT. Amino acids: CASTLSGPEAFF. V usage is TRBV5-6 and J usage is TRBJ1-1, with D unresolved. Trimming pared 6 bases from V and 6 bases from J, leaving 12 bases between. From germline, CDR1 is SGHDT and CDR2 YYEEEE. The CDR3 has 12 residues.

CDR3 in amino acids: CASTAGPGKPLHF. In DNA, the CDR3 is TGTGCCAGCACGGCAGGGCCGGGCAAGCCCCTCCACTTT. The chain has TRBV6-1 and TRBJ1-6; TRBD1 might be the D (5 bases). Trimming took 7 bases from V and 13 from J, leaving 17 bases between them. The CDR3 runs to 13 residues. Germline values: CDR1 MNHNS, CDR2 SASEGT.

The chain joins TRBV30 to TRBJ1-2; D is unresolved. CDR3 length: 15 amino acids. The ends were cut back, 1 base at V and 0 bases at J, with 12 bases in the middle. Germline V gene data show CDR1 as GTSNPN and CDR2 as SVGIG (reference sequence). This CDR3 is CAWSETCTANYGYTF. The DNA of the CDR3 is TGTGCCTGGAGTGAAACTTGTACAGCTAACTATGGCTACACCTTC.

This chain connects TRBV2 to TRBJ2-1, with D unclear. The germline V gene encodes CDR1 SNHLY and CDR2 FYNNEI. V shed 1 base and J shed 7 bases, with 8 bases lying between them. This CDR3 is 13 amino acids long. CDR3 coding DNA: TGTGCCAGCAGTGAAGGCTCCGGAAATGAGCAGTTCTTC. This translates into CASSEGSGNEQFF.

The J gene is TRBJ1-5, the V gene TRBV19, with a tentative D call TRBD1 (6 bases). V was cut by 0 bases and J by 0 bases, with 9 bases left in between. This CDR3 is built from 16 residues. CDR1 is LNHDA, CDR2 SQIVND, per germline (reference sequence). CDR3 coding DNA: TGTGCCAGTAGTATAGAGACAGGTTATAGCAATCAGCCCCAGCATTTT. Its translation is CASSIETGYSNQPQHF. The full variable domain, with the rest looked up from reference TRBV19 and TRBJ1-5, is DGGITQSPKYLFRKEGQNVTLSCEQNLNHDAMYWYRQDPGQGLRLIYYSQIVNDFQKGDIAEGYSVSREKKESFPLTVTSAQKNPTAFYLCASSIETGYSNQPQHFGDGTRLSIL.